Below are 25 T cell receptor beta chains sequenced from a single sample in a study of cytomegalovirus exposure and HLA in healthy donors. The PCR ran on 60 Vbeta and 13 Jbeta primers. Using immunoSEQ multiplex PCR, the repertoire was profiled, and TCRdb retains in-frame clones only, with some absent. This sample has approximately 110,000 clones, with around 83% found just once. Sequencing was done on a sample of PBMCs. The source of these receptors is a man aged 25-40 years in good health and CMV-seropositive.

This clone was detected a few times. This sequence joins TRBV5-5 and TRBJ2-1; 9 bases fit TRBD2. The germline gives CDR1 SGHKS, CDR2 YYEKEE (reference sequence). The CDR3 is made up of 17 amino acids. Trimming at V came to 0 bases and at J to 3 bases, leaving 7 bases not matched to a gene. CDR3 DNA sequence: TGTGCCAGCAGCTTGGTCAGCGGGGGGACCATCTACAATGAGCAGTTCTTC. Encoded protein: CASSLVSGGTIYNEQFF.

J is TRBJ1-6 and V is TRBV5-5; the D gene is possibly TRBD1 (6 bases). Per germline, CDR1 SGHKS and CDR2 YYEKEE (reference sequence). Trimming took off 0 bases at V and 14 bases at J, with 18 bases between the two ends. CDR3 length equals 15 residues. The CDR3, as DNA: TGTGCCAGCAGCTTGGATGGGGGGGCGGGGTGGACCCTCCACTTT. Residues: CASSLDGGAGWTLHF.

This sequence joins TRBV2 and TRBJ2-1; TRBD2 is a possible D gene (6 bases). The CDR3 is made up of 13 amino acids. Trimming took 7 bases from V and 6 from J, leaving 13 bases between them. The germline V gene has CDR1 SNHLY and CDR2 FYNNEI. This CDR3 is CASTGTAPNEQFF. As DNA, the CDR3 is TGTGCCAGCACGGGGACTGCCCCCAATGAGCAGTTCTTC.

The chain uses TRBV6-1 and TRBJ1-2; 7 nucleotides agree with TRBD1. The CDR3 consists of 12 residues. The germline gives CDR1 MNHNS, CDR2 SASEGT. J was trimmed by 5 bases and V by 4 bases; bases with no gene match: 1. The CDR3 nucleotides are TGTGCCAGCAGTGTGACAGGGTATGGCTACACCTTC. Its translation: CASSVTGYGYTF.

This chain links TRBV29-1 with TRBJ2-2; 8 bases are a match to TRBD2. CDR1 and CDR2 from the germline V gene are SQVTM and ANQGSEA. The V segment lost 5 bases and the J segment 4 bases; nucleotides outside the gene matches: 12. The length of the CDR3 is 16 residues. The CDR3 loop reads CSVSGGGGGLTGELFF. The CDR3 DNA follows: TGCAGCGTTTCCGGGGGGGGTGGGGGGCTCACCGGGGAGCTGTTTTTT.

This chain connects TRBV4-2 to TRBJ1-2; a possible D gene is TRBD1 (6 bases). Germline V CDR1 and CDR2: LGHNA, YNFKEQ. The CDR3 is 19 amino acids. Trimming removed 4 bases at V and 0 bases at J, with 24 bases between. CDR3 protein: CASSPSSGGIMGTNYGYTF. The CDR3 region has the DNA TGTGCCAGCAGCCCCTCAAGTGGGGGCATCATGGGAACTAACTATGGCTACACCTTC.

The DNA of the CDR3 is TGTGCCAGCAGCTTGTTGGACAGCTACGAGCAGTACTTC. Translated: CASSLLDSYEQYF. The chain carries TRBV5-4 and TRBJ2-7; tentatively, D is TRBD1 (6 bases). The CDR3 spans 13 residues. With 1 base removed from V and 3 bases from J, the gap between germline ends came to 8 bases. The germline CDR1 and CDR2 sequences are SGHNT and YYREEE (reference sequence).

This clone was seen once. The chain couples TRBV19 to TRBJ1-1; a weak D match, TRBD1 (6 bases). Germline CDR1 LNHDA, CDR2 SQIVND (reference sequence). The CDR3 is 15 amino acids. Trimming stripped 6 bases from V and 1 base from J, with 15 bases between. CDR3 coding DNA: TGTGCCAGTAGGTACCACCAGGACAGGAACACTGAAGCTTTCTTT. Protein sequence: CASRYHQDRNTEAFF.

This clone appeared once. This chain links TRBV7-9 with TRBJ2-6; no definite D call. The V end was cut by 5 bases, the J end by 1 base, with 9 bases between. CDR3 size: 15 residues. CDR1 is SEHNR and CDR2 is FQNEAQ in the germline V gene (reference sequence). The CDR3 sequence is CASSRRRSGANVLTF. DNA of the CDR3: TGTGCCAGCAGCCGTCGTCGGTCTGGGGCCAACGTCCTGACTTTC. Full variable domain (outside the CDR3, taken from reference TRBV7-9 and TRBJ2-6): DTGVSQNPRHKITKRGQNVTFRCDPISEHNRLYWYRQTLGQGPEFLTYFQNEAQLEKSRLLSDRFSAERPKGSFSTLEIQRTEQGDSAMYLCASSRRRSGANVLTFGAGSRLTVL.

The CDR3 is CASSSFGEEGGEQYF. In DNA, the CDR3 is TGTGCCAGCAGTTCATTTGGGGAGGAGGGGGGGGAGCAGTACTTC. This chain links TRBV28 with TRBJ2-7, with D possibly matching TRBD2 (7 bases). CDR3 size: 15 residues. V dropped 4 bases and J dropped 7 bases, with 20 bases sitting between them. CDR1 is MDHEN and CDR2 is SYDVKM in the germline V gene.

This rearrangement joins TRBV4-1 to TRBJ1-1; 8 bases are shared with TRBD1. V was pared by 3 bases and J by 1 base, with 16 bases of the junction left unmatched. This CDR3 spans 19 amino acids. Germline values: CDR1 MGHRA, CDR2 YSYEKL. The DNA of the CDR3 is TGCGCCAGCAGCCAGATCCTTAGGACAGGGCCCCTTCGGAACACTGAAGCTTTCTTT. Translating gives CASSQILRTGPLRNTEAFF.

V gene TRBV6-5 combines with J gene TRBJ1-1; D might be TRBD1 (5 bases). CDR1 is MNHEY and CDR2 is SVGAGI in the germline V gene. Trimming cost V 7 bases and J 0 bases, with 12 bases left between them. The CDR3 runs 14 residues. The CDR3 region has the DNA TGTGCCAGCAAGTGGGGCAGCATGAACACTGAAGCTTTCTTT. The encoded protein is CASKWGSMNTEAFF.

The genes are TRBV6-6 and TRBJ2-2, with 7 bases that match TRBD2. This CDR3 contains 13 residues. CDR1 is MNHNY, CDR2 SVGAGI, per germline (reference sequence). The V and J ends lost 6 bases and 5 bases, in that order; junction bases with no gene match: 3. Written as DNA, the CDR3 is TGTGCCAGCAGCTCGCGGGGGACCGGGGAGCTGTTTTTT. Protein sequence: CASSSRGTGELFF.

The chain recombines TRBV11-2 with TRBJ2-1; TRBD1 matches at 9 bases. The V segment lost 3 bases and the J segment 8 bases; nucleotides outside the gene matches: 5. This CDR3 region has 14 residues. Germline values: CDR1 SGHAT, CDR2 FQNNGV. This CDR3 is CASSFRDRDDEQFF. CDR3 DNA: TGTGCCAGCAGCTTCCGGGACAGGGACGATGAGCAGTTCTTC.

This chain uses TRBV7-9 with TRBJ2-1; 11 bases agree with TRBD2. V lost 2 bases, J lost 8 bases, and 5 bases stayed unmatched. Germline V gene lookup returns CDR1 SEHNR and CDR2 FQNEAQ (reference sequence). There are 15 residues in the CDR3. The CDR3, as DNA: TGTGCCAGCAGCTTACTACTAGCGGGAGAGGATGAGCAGTTCTTC. It is translated as CASSLLLAGEDEQFF.

This chain links TRBV7-2 with TRBJ2-5; D may be TRBD2 (6 bases). The CDR3 spans 13 residues. Germline-derived CDR1 and CDR2 are SGHTA and FQGNSA. Trimming shortened V by 4 bases and J by 5 bases, and 11 bases separated the two germline ends. CDR3 nucleotide sequence: TGTGCCAGCAGCTACCGGGAGAGGGAGACCCAGTACTTC. It encodes CASSYRERETQYF. Drawing the rest from reference TRBV7-2 and TRBJ2-5, the complete variable domain is GAGVSQSPSNKVTEKGKDVELRCDPISGHTALYWYRQSLGQGLEFLIYFQGNSAPDKSGLPSDRFSAERTGGSVSTLTIQRTQQEDSAVYLCASSYRERETQYFGPGTRLLVL.

V usage is TRBV7-9 and J usage is TRBJ2-2; 7 bases are a match to TRBD2. This CDR3 is 15 amino acids long. The trim removed 4 bases at V and 8 bases at J, leaving 10 bases unmatched. Germline assignment: CDR1 SEHNR and CDR2 FQNEAQ (reference sequence). The CDR3 spells CASSSGLTSVGELFF. CDR3 coding DNA: TGTGCCAGCAGCTCGGGACTAACAAGCGTTGGGGAGCTGTTTTTT.

The chain joins TRBV7-9 to TRBJ1-1; 8 positions agree with TRBD1. J was trimmed by 5 bases and V by 5 bases; bases with no gene match: 7. The germline gives CDR1 SEHNR, CDR2 FQNEAQ (reference sequence). This CDR3 spans 14 amino acids. CDR3 coding DNA: TGTGCCAGCAGCCAAATGACAGGGGAGACTGAAGCTTTCTTT. Translated, it gives CASSQMTGETEAFF. Complete variable domain (other parts from reference TRBV7-9 and TRBJ1-1): DTGVSQNPRHKITKRGQNVTFRCDPISEHNRLYWYRQTLGQGPEFLTYFQNEAQLEKSRLLSDRFSAERPKGSFSTLEIQRTEQGDSAMYLCASSQMTGETEAFFGQGTRLTVV.

A word on this clone: One end of the junction is discordant with germline, which a read error may explain. This rearrangement joins TRBV6-1 to TRBJ2-7; no clear D gene. The CDR3 totals 11 residues. Germline CDR1 is MNHNS and CDR2 is SASEGT. The CDR3 loop is CASGDGYEQYF. CDR3 coding DNA: TGTGCCAGCGGTGACGGTTACGAGCAGTACTTC.

V gene TRBV7-8 combines with J gene TRBJ1-5; D remains unclear. Germline assignment: CDR1 SGHVS and CDR2 FQNEAQ. The V end was cut by 1 base, the J end by 3 bases, with 13 bases between. The CDR3 spans 16 residues. CDR3 amino acids: CASSLETVGDNQPQHF. For the CDR3, the DNA is TGTGCCAGCAGCTTAGAAACGGTGGGCGACAATCAGCCCCAGCATTTT.

This chain connects TRBV4-2 to TRBJ2-2; D gene uncertain. The germline V gene has CDR1 LGHNA and CDR2 YNFKEQ. Trimming cost V 2 bases and J 1 base, with 14 bases left between them. This CDR3 comprises 17 residues. CDR3 amino acids: CASSQKQSPENTGELFF. CDR3 in DNA: TGTGCCAGCAGCCAAAAACAGAGCCCTGAGAACACCGGGGAGCTGTTTTTT.

The gene calls are TRBV11-3 and TRBJ2-7, with TRBD2 matching over 12 bases. From germline, CDR1 is SGHNT and CDR2 YENEEA. The CDR3 totals 17 residues. DNA for the CDR3: TGTGGTGCCAGCAGGGCCTCTAGCGGGAGGGCCCCGAAGGAGCAGTACGTC. Amino acid sequence: CGASRASSGRAPKEQYV.

V is TRBV5-4 and J is TRBJ2-2; 11 nucleotides match TRBD2. J was trimmed by 0 bases and V by 0 bases; bases with no gene match: 4. Per germline, CDR1 SGHNT and CDR2 YYREEE (reference sequence). There are 18 residues in the CDR3. The CDR3 sequence: CASSLDLAGGTNTGELFF. CDR3 nucleotide sequence: TGTGCCAGCAGCTTGGATCTAGCGGGGGGAACGAACACCGGGGAGCTGTTTTTT.

This clone was detected only once. V gene TRBV7-3 combines with J gene TRBJ2-1, with D uncertain. CDR3 size: 13 residues. The germline V and J ends were trimmed by 5 bases and 5 bases, with 10 bases remaining between them. Germline V gene sequence: CDR1 SGHTA, CDR2 FQGTGA. The CDR3 DNA sequence: TGTGCCAGCAGCCCCTCGTACAACAATGAGCAGTTCTTC. Translating gives CASSPSYNNEQFF.

V gene TRBV5-1 combines with J gene TRBJ2-5; tentative D call: TRBD1 (7 bases). The length of the CDR3 is 14 residues. The V gene's germline CDR1 is SGHRS and CDR2 YFSETQ. V gave up 3 bases and J gave up 1 base, with 10 bases separating them. The CDR3 sequence: CASSSQGGQETQYF. The DNA for the CDR3 is TGCGCCAGCAGCTCGCAGGGGGGCCAAGAGACCCAGTACTTC.